The subject of this entry is one TCR beta chain. This CDR3 region has 13 residues. Germline V CDR1 and CDR2: MNHEY, SMNVEV (reference sequence). Trimming cost V 4 bases and J 9 bases, with 16 bases left between them. The sample comes from a study of blood T cells in healthy people across ages. The authors ran a second PCR of about 6 to 12 cycles using a sample-barcoded 5' primer and a J-beta primer mix. TCRdb re-called the 5' RACE reads with MiXCR, one entry per CDR3 protein. Of 1.5 million to 2 million distinct CDR3 sequences listed, under 30% are singletons. The sequencing sample was made of blood. The receptor comes from a woman aged 25 to 39 in good health. The rearrangement links TRBV27 to TRBJ2-7, with a weak D call TRBD1 (6 bases). Written as DNA, the CDR3 is TGTGCCAGCAGTTCCCGCCCACAGGGTCGGCAGTACTTC. This codes for CASSSRPQGRQYF.